This T cell receptor (beta chain) derives from a study of cytomegalovirus exposure and HLA in healthy donors. Findings and caveats of the study: The analysis excluded some indistinguishable V segments, including TRBV6-2 and TRBV6-3. A later analysis showed HLA-associated TCR beta chains outstripping equally common others in clonal expansion.

CDR3 length: 16 residues. Trimming removed 0 bases from V and 6 bases from J; junction bases left unmatched: 10. CDR1 is SGHTA, CDR2 FQGNSA, per germline. A single count supports this clone. The antigen remains undetermined. The study ran its PCR with 60 Vbeta and 13 Jbeta primers. The repertoire was sequenced with immunoSEQ multiplex PCR; TCRdb's copy has only in-frame clones and lacks some. The data hold under 90,000 clones, with roughly 74% observed a single time. When sampled, the donors appeared nominally healthy, though they likely had unrecorded immune exposures. The sequenced sample consisted of PBMCs. The clonotype comes from a man aged 35-49 years in good health and CMV-seronegative. The chain links TRBV7-2 to TRBJ2-7, with 8 bases fitting TRBD1. CDR3 sequence (DNA): TGTGCCAGCAGCTTAGCCCGGACAGGGCGCGAGGGCGAGCAGTACTTC. It encodes CASSLARTGREGEQYF.